This TCR beta chain was documented in a study of regulatory T cells in long-lasting Graves disease. Study results and limitations: Sharing of public clonotypes was greater in persistent patients (about 2,500) than in new patients (fewer than 1,000).

Time point reported: newly diagnosed GD, antithyroid drugs for less than 3 months. Preparation of the TCR library used RNA extracted from PBMCs. With 2 bases removed from V and 5 bases from J, the gap between germline ends came to 16 bases. The CDR3 sequence is 15 residues long. Germline values: CDR1 SGHRS, CDR2 YFSETQ. This clonotype has at least ten counts. The target antigen is unknown. Arm-PCR of CDR3 regions and iRepertoire HTBI primers were used to build TCR beta libraries. TCRdb processed the multiplex PCR reads anew with MiXCR; each CDR3 protein has one entry. The data show hundreds of thousands of distinct CDR3 sequences, over 15% seen once. This sample was shared with a second study, whose subject was T cells in Graves' hyperthyroidism and ophthalmopathy. That source notes: Primed by the HTBI set, a first-round RT-PCR was run on the TCR CDR3.

Sample: peripheral blood mononuclear cells (PBMCs), taken at new diagnosis, from a patient treated with antithyroid drugs. The clonotype was recovered from a man in his forties with Graves disease. The gene calls are TRBV5-1 and TRBJ2-5; the D gene is possibly TRBD1 (6 bases). This CDR3 is CASSLQRTGFETQYF. The CDR3 DNA reads as TGCGCCAGCAGCTTACAGAGAACAGGGTTTGAGACCCAGTACTTC. The entire variable domain, with the rest obtained from reference TRBV5-1 and TRBJ2-5, is as follows: KAGVTQTPRYLIKTRGQQVTLSCSPISGHRSVSWYQQTPGQGLQFLFEYFSETQRNKGNFPGRFSGRQFSNSRSEMNVSTLELGDSALYLCASSLQRTGFETQYFGPGTRLLVL.